Each of the 18 T cell receptor beta chains below was sequenced from the same sample in a study of T cell repertoires in cytomegalovirus infection. In TCRdb, the reads were re-called with MiXCR into one record per CDR3 protein. The table lists some 240,000 distinct CDR3 sequences, approximately 15% of them singletons. Material: CD8+ T cells from PBMCs. These receptors came from a human donor in good health (CMV status not recorded). Some clones in this sample may be carry-over from other donors' samples.

This clonotype was observed a few times. The genes are TRBV29-1 and TRBJ2-1; 10 bases are shared with TRBD1. The germline gives CDR1 SQVTM, CDR2 ANQGSEA. CDR3 size: 16 residues. V shed 1 base and J 1 base; nucleotides not matched to a gene: 4. CDR3 DNA: TGCAGCGTTGAAGGTAGACAGGGGGCGTCCTACAATGAGCAGTTCTTC. Residues: CSVEGRQGASYNEQFF.

The chain recombines TRBV6-6 with TRBJ2-5, with no clear D. The CDR3 is 15 residues long. The V gene's germline CDR1 is MNHNY and CDR2 SVGAGI (reference sequence). Trimming cost V 0 bases and J 5 bases, with 13 bases left between them. CDR3 region: CASSYSVSSSETQYF. The CDR3 bases are TGTGCCAGCAGTTACTCCGTCTCCTCGAGCGAGACCCAGTACTTC.

Many counts were recorded for this clonotype. The chain carries TRBV11-1 and TRBJ2-1; 13 nucleotides match TRBD2. Germline V gene sequence: CDR1 SGHAT, CDR2 FQDESV (reference sequence). The J segment lost 7 bases and the V segment lost 3 bases, leaving 9 bases of the junction unmatched. The CDR3 length is 17 residues. CDR3 sequence reads: CASSFWTSGGFMNEQFF. The CDR3, as DNA: TGTGCCAGCAGCTTTTGGACTAGCGGGGGATTTATGAATGAGCAGTTCTTC.

The chain employs TRBV6-8 and TRBJ1-2, with D unresolved. V lost 5 bases and J 8 bases, leaving 18 bases between the germline ends. Germline values: CDR1 MNHGY, CDR2 SAAAGT. The CDR3 runs 14 residues. The CDR3 region has the DNA TGTGCCAGCAGTCCGCCTGGTGTGGGAGTAGGCTACACCTTC. Its protein product is CASSPPGVGVGYTF.

Many counts were recorded for this clonotype. V usage is TRBV7-2 and J usage is TRBJ2-5, with D uncertain. The CDR3 spans 16 residues. CDR1 SGHTA and CDR2 FQGNSA come from the germline V gene. The germline V and J ends were trimmed by 5 bases and 5 bases, with 21 bases remaining between them. The CDR3 reads CASSPTRSGPSETQYF. CDR3 sequence (DNA): TGTGCCAGCAGCCCAACGAGGTCCGGACCTTCGGAGACCCAGTACTTC.

The V and J genes are TRBV5-4 and TRBJ2-2; weak D call: TRBD1 (6 bases). Trimming stripped 3 bases from V and 0 bases from J, with 9 bases between. Germline-derived CDR1 and CDR2 are SGHNT and YYREEE (reference sequence). The length of the CDR3 is 15 residues. CDR3 residues: CASSSGTPNTGELFF. CDR3 bases: TGTGCCAGCAGCTCCGGGACACCGAACACCGGGGAGCTGTTTTTT.

The chain has TRBV28 and TRBJ2-1, with TRBD1 matching over 11 bases. Germline CDR1 is MDHEN and CDR2 is SYDVKM. The CDR3 loop spans 15 amino acids. V dropped 7 bases and J dropped 6; count of bases not matched to a gene: 8. The DNA of the CDR3 is TGTGCCAGCAACACTCCGGGACAGGGGGGCAATGAGCAGTTCTTC. The encoded protein is CASNTPGQGGNEQFF.

This clonotype occurred a few times. The J gene is TRBJ2-3, the V gene TRBV28; D might be TRBD1 or TRBD2, each matching 5 bases. Germline-derived CDR1 and CDR2 are MDHEN and SYDVKM. The CDR3 extends over 15 amino acids. V was pared by 4 bases and J by 2 bases, with 13 bases between. The CDR3 spells CASSSDGTPTDTQYF. For the CDR3, the DNA is TGTGCCAGCAGTTCTGACGGGACCCCCACAGATACGCAGTATTTT.

In this sample, this clonotype turned up many times. Its ends do not fully match the called genes, so a read error is possible. V usage is TRBV28 and J usage is TRBJ2-5, with D maybe TRBD1 (8 bases). Germline-derived CDR1 and CDR2 are MDHEN and SYDVKM. There are 13 residues in the CDR3. CDR3 loop: CASSLGDSQGGDF. The CDR3 nucleotides read TGTGCCAGCAGTTTGGGGGACTCACAGGGGGGGGACTTC. The entire variable domain, with the rest obtained from reference TRBV28 and TRBJ2-5, is as follows: DVKVTQSSRYLVKRTGEKVFLECVQDMDHENMFWYRQDPGLGLRLIYFSYDVKMKEKGDIPEGYSVSREKKERFSLILESASTNQTSMYLCASSLGDSQGGDFGPGTRLLVL.

The sample holds a few counts of this clonotype. The CDR3 loop reads CASRSRVEGDYGYTF. The CDR3 DNA follows: TGTGCCAGTCGTAGCAGGGTGGAAGGAGACTATGGCTACACCTTC. V and J are TRBV19 and TRBJ1-2; D may be TRBD1 (5 bases). This CDR3 is built from 15 residues. Per the germline V gene, CDR1 is LNHDA and CDR2 is SQIVND (reference sequence). V was trimmed by 8 bases and J by 3 bases, leaving 19 bases between them.

This clonotype came up a few times. The chain links TRBV15 to TRBJ2-7; 7 bases agree with TRBD1. CDR1 and CDR2 (germline): LNHNV, YYDKDF (reference sequence). V lost 1 base to trimming and J lost 1 base; unmatched junction nucleotides: 4. The CDR3 has 15 amino acids. This CDR3 is CATSRVGTESYEQYF. The DNA of the CDR3 is TGTGCCACCAGCAGAGTCGGGACAGAGTCCTACGAGCAGTACTTC.

This clonotype was picked up a small number of times. The CDR3 region is CASSRDEDSGNTIYF. CDR3 nucleotides: TGTGCCAGCAGCCGGGACGAGGACTCTGGAAACACCATATATTTT. This chain joins TRBV5-5 and TRBJ1-3; possibly TRBD1 for D (5 bases). CDR1 is SGHKS and CDR2 is YYEKEE in the germline V gene (reference sequence). The CDR3 is made up of 15 amino acids. The V and J ends lost 4 bases and 0 bases respectively, with 11 bases between them.

This clonotype was seen at least ten times. The gene calls are TRBV7-6 and TRBJ2-2, with 7 bases that match TRBD1. Looked up from germline, CDR1 is SGHVS and CDR2 is FNYEAQ. The V gene end was trimmed by 5 bases and the J gene end by 7 bases; junction bases not matched to a gene: 13. The CDR3 totals 16 residues. CDR3 amino acids: CASSPGTGTESGELFF. The CDR3 DNA is TGTGCCAGCAGCCCCGGAACCGGGACAGAAAGCGGGGAGCTGTTTTTT.

This clonotype came up a few times. This chain uses TRBV2 with TRBJ2-4, with a tentative D call TRBD2 (7 bases). The germline CDR1 and CDR2 sequences are SNHLY and FYNNEI. The CDR3 contains 14 residues. Deletions cut 5 bases from V and 1 base from J, with 9 bases between. CDR3 amino acids: CASSRGAAKNIQYF. The DNA for the CDR3 is TGTGCCAGCAGTCGGGGGGCTGCCAAAAACATTCAGTACTTC. Full variable domain (outside the CDR3, taken from reference TRBV2 and TRBJ2-4): EPEVTQTPSHQVTQMGQEVILRCVPISNHLYFYWYRQILGQKVEFLVSFYNNEISEKSEIFDDQFSVERPDGSNFTLKIRSTKLEDSAMYFCASSRGAAKNIQYFGAGTRLSVL.

This clonotype was found many times. The genes are TRBV7-2 and TRBJ2-2; 12 nucleotides line up with TRBD2. V gave up 4 bases and J gave up 4 bases; unmatched junction bases: 1. The CDR3 length is 15 residues. CDR1 is SGHTA and CDR2 is FQGNSA in the germline V gene. The CDR3: CASSWTSGVTGELFF. In DNA, the CDR3 is TGTGCCAGCAGCTGGACTAGCGGGGTCACCGGGGAGCTGTTTTTT.

This clonotype was counted a few times. The chain is built from TRBV14 and TRBJ2-1; 9 bases are shared with TRBD1. Germline values: CDR1 SGHDN, CDR2 FVKESK. V lost 4 bases and J lost 5; bases outside the gene matches: 6. This CDR3 spans 15 amino acids. CDR3 region: CASSLLGTGNNEQFF. In nucleotides, the CDR3 is TGTGCCAGCAGCCTACTTGGGACAGGGAACAATGAGCAGTTCTTC.

V gene TRBV28 combines with J gene TRBJ2-7; weak D call: TRBD1 (6 bases). The CDR3 length is 14 residues. Trimming took 6 bases from V and 5 from J, leaving 17 bases between them. Germline V gene data show CDR1 as MDHEN and CDR2 as SYDVKM. DNA of the CDR3: TGTGCCAGCAGACAGGGCCAGTTAGGAAACGAGCAGTACTTC. This codes for CASRQGQLGNEQYF.

This clonotype was recorded many times. The chain carries TRBV28 and TRBJ1-2; possible D gene TRBD1, 6 bases. The CDR3 is 14 amino acids. Germline V gene data show CDR1 as MDHEN and CDR2 as SYDVKM. With 1 base removed from V and 4 bases from J, the gap between germline ends came to 10 bases. The CDR3 DNA reads TGTGCCAGCAGTTTATTGGGGGCCGCCTATGGCTACACCTTC. Its translation: CASSLLGAAYGYTF.